This T cell receptor (beta chain) emerged from a study of metastatic and nonmetastatic thyroid tumors. Study in general: Across peripheral blood and tumor or nodule tissue samples taken from malignant and benign thyroid patients, the repertoires were compared with one another.

Looked up from germline, CDR1 is LGHNA and CDR2 is YSLEER. The CDR3 loop spans 15 amino acids. The V end lost 1 base, the J end lost 2 bases, and 9 bases lay between the germline ends. Original handling: The distant-metastasis classifier for papillary thyroid cancer was built from CDR3 differences across clinicopathological groups. With MiXCR, TCRdb reprocessed the PCR reads. The V and J calls, along with clone size, are taken from TCRdb and not from the paper's own processing. The data show fewer than 35,000 clones, 10% to 12% seen once. Study-level points and caveats: Patients with malignant thyroid tumors reportedly had significantly higher TCR beta diversity than those with benign nodules, in blood and tumor.

The table lists this clone with many counts. Its antigen is not known. Treatment of any kind had been given to no patient before thyroid surgery. The TCR originated in a female donor with papillary thyroid cancer or a benign thyroid nodule (not recorded which). Some clones in this sample may be carry-over from other donors' samples. The sample consisted of blood. The J gene is TRBJ1-3, the V gene TRBV4-3, with D uncertain. The CDR3 DNA sequence: TGCGCCAGCAGCCAAGGGTCCAGGACTGGAAACACCATATATTTT. Translation gives CASSQGSRTGNTIYF.